Shown below are 8 T cell receptor beta chains from a single sample sequenced in a study of OX40 agonist ivuxolimab in advanced cancers. Produced via immunoSEQ multiplex PCR; TCRdb's table is partial and in-frame only. The data hold under 150,000 clones, with 90% observed a single time. The sample consisted of CD4+ or CD8+ T cells sorted from blood, taken in a trial of the OX40 agonist ivuxolimab. The receptors originated from an adult with an advanced solid tumor such as melanoma, head and neck, liver or kidney cancer.

The genes are TRBV15 and TRBJ2-1, with 7 bases fitting TRBD2. Germline V lookup: CDR1 LNHNV, CDR2 YYDKDF (reference sequence). The CDR3 length is 15 residues. The J segment lost 6 bases and the V segment lost 5 bases, leaving 10 bases of the junction unmatched. In DNA, the CDR3 is TGTGCCACCAGCCGTGGACTAGTTTCGATCAATGAGCAGTTCTTC. Amino acid sequence: CATSRGLVSINEQFF. Full variable domain (rest looked up from reference TRBV15 and TRBJ2-1): DAMVIQNPRYQVTQFGKPVTLSCSQTLNHNVMYWYQQKSSQAPKLLFHYYDKDFNNEADTPDNFQSRRPNTSFCFLDIRSPGLGDTAMYLCATSRGLVSINEQFFGPGTRLTVL.

The chain uses TRBV6-4 and TRBJ1-5; no firm D call. This CDR3 is 13 amino acids long. The germline V gene encodes CDR1 MRHNA and CDR2 SNTAGT. The germline V and J ends were trimmed by 4 bases and 0 bases, with 4 bases remaining between them. Here the CDR3 reads CASSVNSNQPQHF. CDR3 nucleotides: TGTGCCAGCAGTGTTAATAGCAATCAGCCCCAGCATTTT.

This clone has only one observation. The rearrangement uses TRBV7-9 and TRBJ2-7, with unresolved D. V gave up 2 bases and J gave up 2 bases, with 10 bases separating them. Germline CDR1 and CDR2: SEHNR and FQNEAQ (reference sequence). This CDR3 has 14 residues. The CDR3 spells CASSLLGGAYEQYF. The CDR3 DNA reads TGTGCCAGCAGCTTATTGGGCGGCGCCTACGAGCAGTACTTC. Based on the CDR3 plus reference TRBV7-9 and TRBJ2-7, the full variable domain is DTGVSQNPRHKITKRGQNVTFRCDPISEHNRLYWYRQTLGQGPEFLTYFQNEAQLEKSRLLSDRFSAERPKGSFSTLEIQRTEQGDSAMYLCASSLLGGAYEQYFGPGTRLTVT.

In its sample, this clone was seen once. The rearrangement links TRBV5-1 to TRBJ1-2; D gene ambiguous. The CDR3 contains 13 residues. Trimming left V 4 bases short and J 1 base short, with 8 bases between. CDR1 is SGHRS and CDR2 is YFSETQ in the germline V gene. The CDR3 sequence is CASSETNNYGYTF. The CDR3 region has the DNA TGCGCCAGCAGCGAGACAAATAACTATGGCTACACCTTC.

V gene TRBV7-3 combines with J gene TRBJ2-7; D gene ambiguous. Trimming pared 5 bases from V and 2 bases from J, leaving 16 bases between. The germline gives CDR1 SGHTA, CDR2 FQGTGA. CDR3 length: 15 amino acids. The CDR3, as DNA: TGTGCCAGCAGCCCTAAGTCGGGCAGACCCTACGAGCAGTACTTC. It is translated as CASSPKSGRPYEQYF.

V is TRBV28 and J is TRBJ1-4; TRBD1 matches 7 bases. The CDR3 is 18 amino acids. J lost 4 bases, V lost 4 bases, and 15 bases had no gene match. Per the germline V gene, CDR1 is MDHEN and CDR2 is SYDVKM. CDR3 protein: CASSSNPRYRDSNEKLFF. The DNA of the CDR3 is TGTGCCAGCAGTTCAAATCCCCGGTACCGGGACAGTAATGAAAAACTGTTTTTT.

This clone has a single count. The V and J genes are TRBV7-2 and TRBJ2-7; TRBD2 aligns across 11 bases. The CDR3 is 15 residues long. Germline CDR1 SGHTA, CDR2 FQGNSA. The V segment lost 3 bases and the J segment 7 bases; nucleotides outside the gene matches: 8. The CDR3: CASSFPTSGTWEQYF. As DNA, the CDR3 is TGTGCCAGCAGCTTCCCGACTAGCGGGACTTGGGAGCAGTACTTC.

The chain employs TRBV5-1 and TRBJ2-1, with TRBD2 matching 8 bases. V was pared by 2 bases and J by 6 bases, with 7 bases of the junction left unmatched. This CDR3 has 15 amino acids. Germline V CDR1 and CDR2: SGHRS, YFSETQ. For the CDR3, the DNA is TGCGCCAGCAGCTTAGGGAGCGGGAGAAGCAATGAGCAGTTCTTC. Its translation is CASSLGSGRSNEQFF. Full variable domain (missing parts from reference TRBV5-1 and TRBJ2-1): KAGVTQTPRYLIKTRGQQVTLSCSPISGHRSVSWYQQTPGQGLQFLFEYFSETQRNKGNFPGRFSGRQFSNSRSEMNVSTLELGDSALYLCASSLGSGRSNEQFFGPGTRLTVL.